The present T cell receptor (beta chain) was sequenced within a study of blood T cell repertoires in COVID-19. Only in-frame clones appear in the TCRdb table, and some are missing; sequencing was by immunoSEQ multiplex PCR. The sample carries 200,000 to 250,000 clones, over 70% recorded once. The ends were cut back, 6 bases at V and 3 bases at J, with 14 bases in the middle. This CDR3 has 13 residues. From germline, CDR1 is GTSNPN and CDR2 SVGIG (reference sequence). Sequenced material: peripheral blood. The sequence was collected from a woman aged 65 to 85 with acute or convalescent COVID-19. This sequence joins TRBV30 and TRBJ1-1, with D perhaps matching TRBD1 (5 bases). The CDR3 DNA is TGTGCCTGTCACCCCGGGGGGTACACTGAAGCTTTCTTT. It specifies CACHPGGYTEAFF.